The 18 T cell receptor beta chains given below trace back to one sample, sequenced in a study of spatial heterogeneity in lung cancer. Described time point: blood at routine non-recurrence follow-up after resection. Whole RNA came from tumor, nontumor lung or frozen PBMC and was sequenced without being sorted. TCRdb reanalysed the 5' RACE reads using MiXCR and keeps one entry per CDR3 protein. The sample consists of around 110,000 distinct CDR3 sequences, 9% to 15% of them appearing once. This sample comprised PBMCs, obtained at follow-up. These receptor sequences come from a male donor with early-stage non-small cell lung cancer.

This clonotype has a count of ten or more. The rearrangement joins TRBV4-2 to TRBJ2-1; D remains unclear. The germline CDR1 and CDR2 sequences are LGHNA and YNFKEQ. The CDR3 loop spans 15 amino acids. Deletions cut 0 bases from V and 1 base from J, with 7 bases between. The CDR3 DNA follows: TGTGCCAGCAGCCAAGAAGCCCTGTCCTACAATGAGCAGTTCTTC. It yields the protein CASSQEALSYNEQFF.

This clonotype has only a few counts. The chain joins TRBV4-1 to TRBJ1-4; the match to TRBD1 covers 7 bases. The CDR3 extends over 16 amino acids. Germline-derived CDR1 and CDR2 are MGHRA and YSYEKL. V lost 0 bases to trimming and J lost 7 bases; unmatched junction nucleotides: 8. CDR3 protein: CASSQDMGRGSEKLFF. CDR3 DNA sequence: TGCGCCAGCAGCCAAGATATGGGCAGGGGGAGTGAAAAACTGTTTTTT.

This clonotype was detected a few times. The chain employs TRBV15 and TRBJ1-2; D is undetermined. Germline V lookup: CDR1 LNHNV, CDR2 YYDKDF (reference sequence). The CDR3 sequence is 16 residues long. The germline V and J ends were trimmed by 0 bases and 4 bases, with 15 bases remaining between them. CDR3 in DNA: TGTGCCACCAGCAGAGATGTAACGGTCTCAAGCTATGGCTACACCTTC. It translates to CATSRDVTVSSYGYTF.

Comments on this clonotype: At one end the junction does not follow the germline gene, possibly because of a read error. This chain connects TRBV28 to TRBJ2-7, with TRBD1 matching over 9 bases. CDR1 MDHEN and CDR2 SYDVKM come from the germline V gene. This CDR3 has 14 residues. The CDR3 region is CASSSWDRAYEQYF. The CDR3 bases are TGTGCCAGTAGTTCCTGGGACAGGGCCTACGAGCAGTACTTC.

This clonotype has ten or more counts. An end of the junction does not agree with germline; a read error may underlie this. The CDR3: CSVEGRAGQPQHF. The CDR3 region has the DNA TGCAGCGTAGAAGGACGGGCGGGTCAGCCCCAGCATTTT. The chain uses TRBV29-1 and TRBJ1-5; unclear D gene. Germline loops: CDR1 SQVTM, CDR2 ANQGSEA. There are 13 residues in the CDR3.

There are a few counts of this clonotype. The chain is built from TRBV27 and TRBJ2-3, with D perhaps TRBD2 (6 bases). The V gene lost 6 bases and the J gene lost 2 bases, with 15 bases spanning the gap. Germline V lookup: CDR1 MNHEY, CDR2 SMNVEV (reference sequence). The CDR3 totals 15 residues. The CDR3 loop is CASRPPGLLTDTQYF. In DNA, the CDR3 is TGTGCCAGCAGACCGCCGGGACTGCTCACAGATACGCAGTATTTT.

V is TRBV2 and J is TRBJ2-2, with 8 positions matching TRBD1. The CDR3 contains 13 residues. CDR1 is SNHLY and CDR2 is FYNNEI in the germline V gene. Trimming at V came to 6 bases and at J to 4 bases, leaving 1 base not matched to a gene. CDR3 residues: CASRGQATGELFF. In DNA, the CDR3 is TGTGCCAGCAGGGGACAGGCCACCGGGGAGCTGTTTTTT.

The sample holds many counts of this clonotype. The gene calls are TRBV4-3 and TRBJ2-1; maybe TRBD1 (5 bases). The CDR3 has 15 amino acids. Germline V gives CDR1 LGHNA, CDR2 YSLEER. Trimming shortened V by 3 bases and J by 6 bases, and 15 bases separated the two germline ends. CDR3 bases: TGCGCCAGCAGCCATTTAGGGGCCCGCGGCAATGAGCAGTTCTTC. This translates into CASSHLGARGNEQFF.

The J gene is TRBJ1-5, the V gene TRBV12-5; D gene unclear. V was clipped by 3 bases and J by 6 bases, with 3 bases between them. This CDR3 is 11 amino acids long. Germline-derived CDR1 and CDR2 are LGHNT and FRNRAP. The DNA for the CDR3 is TGTGCTAGTGGTTTTTCTCAGCCCCAGCATTTT. Its protein product is CASGFSQPQHF.

This clonotype was observed a single time. This sequence joins TRBV11-2 and TRBJ2-7; the D gene is possibly TRBD1 (6 bases). The CDR3 spans 13 residues. The germline V gene encodes CDR1 SGHAT and CDR2 FQNNGV. V shed 6 bases and J shed 2 bases, with 11 bases lying between them. The CDR3 nucleotides are TGTGCCAGCAGGCTGGACAGTGCCTACGAGCAGTACTTC. It yields the protein CASRLDSAYEQYF. Full variable domain (outside the CDR3, taken from reference TRBV11-2 and TRBJ2-7): EAGVAQSPRYKIIEKRQSVAFWCNPISGHATLYWYQQILGQGPKLLIQFQNNGVVDDSQLPKDRFSAERLKGVDSTLKIQPAKLEDSAVYLCASRLDSAYEQYFGPGTRLTVT.

To note about this clonotype: This clone may be a read error of a much larger clone one base away. V usage is TRBV29-1 and J usage is TRBJ2-7, with D unresolved. The V and J ends lost 4 bases and 5 bases respectively, with 12 bases between them. The CDR3 has 12 residues. CDR1 is SQVTM and CDR2 is ANQGSEA in the germline V gene. CDR3 in DNA: TGCAGCGTTGTTGGGTTAGCCCACGAGCAGTACTTC. Translation: CSVVGLAHEQYF.

This clonotype was found a few times. The chain recombines TRBV24-1 with TRBJ1-5; D is unresolved. The V end lost 6 bases, the J end lost 0 bases, and 8 bases lay between the germline ends. Germline V gene sequence: CDR1 KGHDR, CDR2 SFDVKD. The CDR3 has 14 residues. The DNA for the CDR3 is TGTGCCACCAGTAGACGGGATAGCAATCAGCCCCAGCATTTT. This gives the protein CATSRRDSNQPQHF.

J is TRBJ2-3 and V is TRBV7-8; 9 positions agree with TRBD1. The CDR3 loop spans 15 amino acids. CDR1 SGHVS and CDR2 FQNEAQ come from the germline V gene. The V segment lost 5 bases and the J segment 2 bases; nucleotides outside the gene matches: 5. The CDR3 loop reads CASSTGTGITDTQYF. DNA for the CDR3: TGTGCCAGCAGCACCGGGACAGGGATCACAGATACGCAGTATTTT.

The chain links TRBV20-1 to TRBJ2-1, with TRBD1 matching 10 bases. With V trimmed by 3 bases and J by 5 bases, 1 base remained unmatched. Germline assignment: CDR1 DFQATT and CDR2 SNEGSKA (reference sequence). This CDR3 has 13 residues. The CDR3 coding sequence is TGCAGTGCTAGTGGGACAGGGGACAATGAGCAGTTCTTC. Translating it yields CSASGTGDNEQFF.

This clonotype has ten or more counts. V usage is TRBV2 and J usage is TRBJ2-1, with D possibly TRBD2 on 6 matching bases. The CDR3 covers 16 residues. Germline CDR1 and CDR2: SNHLY and FYNNEI. The germline V and J ends were trimmed by 0 bases and 0 bases, with 9 bases remaining between them. The CDR3 sequence: CASSEAGGVSYNEQFF. The CDR3 DNA is TGTGCCAGCAGTGAAGCGGGCGGGGTCTCCTACAATGAGCAGTTCTTC.

The sample holds a few counts of this clonotype. The chain combines TRBV29-1 with TRBJ1-1; no clear D gene. From germline, CDR1 is SQVTM and CDR2 ANQGSEA. Deletions cut 7 bases from V and 1 base from J, with 19 bases between. The CDR3 covers 15 residues. The chain's CDR3 is CSARVAPSPNTEAFF. DNA for the CDR3: TGCAGCGCTCGGGTTGCCCCTAGCCCGAACACTGAAGCTTTCTTT.

Of note for this clonotype: A much larger clone differs from this one at a single base, so this may be a read error. The chain links TRBV24-1 to TRBJ2-7; D is ambiguous. The CDR3 covers 15 residues. Trimming pared 6 bases from V and 3 bases from J, leaving 17 bases between. Germline-derived CDR1 and CDR2 are KGHDR and SFDVKD. In DNA, the CDR3 is TGTGCCACCAGTCATATAGACAAGGCAAACTACGAGCAGTACTTC. It yields the protein CATSHIDKANYEQYF.

There are many counts of this clonotype. This chain connects TRBV6-5 to TRBJ1-5; D gene ambiguous. This CDR3 is built from 13 residues. Trimming took 2 bases from V and 6 from J, leaving 8 bases between them. CDR1 MNHEY and CDR2 SVGAGI come from the germline V gene. The CDR3 region is CASSYAVGQPQHF. DNA of the CDR3: TGTGCCAGCAGTTACGCAGTAGGTCAGCCCCAGCATTTT.